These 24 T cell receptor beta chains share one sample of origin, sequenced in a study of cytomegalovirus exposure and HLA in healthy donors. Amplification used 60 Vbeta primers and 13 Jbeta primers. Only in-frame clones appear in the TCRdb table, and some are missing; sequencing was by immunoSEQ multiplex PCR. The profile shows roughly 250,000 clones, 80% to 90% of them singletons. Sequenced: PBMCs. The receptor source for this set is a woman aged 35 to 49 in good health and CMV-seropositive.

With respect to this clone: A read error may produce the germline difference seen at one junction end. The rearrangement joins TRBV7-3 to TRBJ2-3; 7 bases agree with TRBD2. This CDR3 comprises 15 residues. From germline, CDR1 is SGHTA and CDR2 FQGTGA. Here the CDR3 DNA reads TGTGCCAGCAGCCTAACTAGCGACAATACAGATACGCAGTATTTT. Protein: CASSLTSDNTDTQYF.

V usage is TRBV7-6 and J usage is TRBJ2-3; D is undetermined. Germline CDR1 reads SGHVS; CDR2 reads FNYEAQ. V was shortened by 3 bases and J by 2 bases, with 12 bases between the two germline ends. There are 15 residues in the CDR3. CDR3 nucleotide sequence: TGTGCCAGCAGCTTGTTTTCGGGTCTCACAGATACGCAGTATTTT. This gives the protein CASSLFSGLTDTQYF.

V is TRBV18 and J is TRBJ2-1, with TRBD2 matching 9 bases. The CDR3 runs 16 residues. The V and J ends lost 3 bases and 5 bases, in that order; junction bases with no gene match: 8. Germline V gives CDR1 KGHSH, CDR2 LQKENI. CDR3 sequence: CASSPSVAGGDNEQFF. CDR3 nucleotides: TGTGCCAGCTCACCGAGCGTCGCGGGAGGGGACAATGAGCAGTTCTTC.

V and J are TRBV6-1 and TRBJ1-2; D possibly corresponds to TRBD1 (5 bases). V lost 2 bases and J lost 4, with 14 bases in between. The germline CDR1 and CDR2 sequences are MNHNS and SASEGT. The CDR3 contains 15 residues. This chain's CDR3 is CASSEISGDVYGYTF. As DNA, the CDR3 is TGTGCCAGCAGTGAAATCTCGGGGGACGTCTATGGCTACACCTTC.

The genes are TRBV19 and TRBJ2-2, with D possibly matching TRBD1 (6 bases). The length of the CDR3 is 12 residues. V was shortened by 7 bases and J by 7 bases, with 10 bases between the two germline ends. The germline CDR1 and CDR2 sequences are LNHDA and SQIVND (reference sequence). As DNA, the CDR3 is TGTGCCAGTATACAGGGTTACGGGGAGCTGTTTTTT. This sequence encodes CASIQGYGELFF.

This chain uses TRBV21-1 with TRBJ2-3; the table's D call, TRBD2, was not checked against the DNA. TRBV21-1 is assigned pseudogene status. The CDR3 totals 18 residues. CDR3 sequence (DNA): TGTGCCAGCAGCAAAATGAAGCCGGGACTAGCGTTTTCGGATACGCAGTATTTT. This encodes CASSKMKPGLAFSDTQYF.

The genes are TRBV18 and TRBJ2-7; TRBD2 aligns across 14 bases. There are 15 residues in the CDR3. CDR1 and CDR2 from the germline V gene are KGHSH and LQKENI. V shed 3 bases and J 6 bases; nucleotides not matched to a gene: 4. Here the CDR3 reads CASSPGLAGEGEQYF. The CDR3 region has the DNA TGTGCCAGCTCACCGGGACTAGCGGGAGAAGGCGAGCAGTACTTC.

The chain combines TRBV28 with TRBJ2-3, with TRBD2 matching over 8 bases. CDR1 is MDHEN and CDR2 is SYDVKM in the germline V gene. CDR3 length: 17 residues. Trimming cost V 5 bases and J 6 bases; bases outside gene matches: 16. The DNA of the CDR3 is TGTGCCAGCAGTCCCCTCGGGGGGGGACTAGAGGTGGATACGCAGTATTTT. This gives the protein CASSPLGGGLEVDTQYF. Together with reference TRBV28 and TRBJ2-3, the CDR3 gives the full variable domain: DVKVTQSSRYLVKRTGEKVFLECVQDMDHENMFWYRQDPGLGLRLIYFSYDVKMKEKGDIPEGYSVSREKKERFSLILESASTNQTSMYLCASSPLGGGLEVDTQYFGPGTRLTVL.

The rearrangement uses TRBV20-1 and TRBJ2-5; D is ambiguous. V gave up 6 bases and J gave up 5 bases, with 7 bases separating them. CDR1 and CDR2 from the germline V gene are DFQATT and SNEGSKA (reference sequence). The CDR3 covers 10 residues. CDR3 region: CSAYLETQYF. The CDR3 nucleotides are TGCAGTGCCTATCTGGAGACCCAGTACTTC.

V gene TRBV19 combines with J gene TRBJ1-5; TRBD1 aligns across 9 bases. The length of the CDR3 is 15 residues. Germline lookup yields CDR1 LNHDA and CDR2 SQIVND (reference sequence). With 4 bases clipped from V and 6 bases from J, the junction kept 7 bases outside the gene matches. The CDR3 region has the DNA TGTGCCAGTAGTAGGGGGACAGGGTTGGCTCAGCCCCAGCATTTT. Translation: CASSRGTGLAQPQHF.

CDR3 bases: TGTGCCTGGGGGGGGACAGGCTCCTCTGGAAACACCATATATTTT. It translates to CAWGGTGSSGNTIYF. The chain couples TRBV30 to TRBJ1-3, with 8 bases that match TRBD1. CDR1 GTSNPN and CDR2 SVGIG come from the germline V gene (reference sequence). The CDR3 is 15 amino acids. Trimming took 5 bases from V and 0 from J; bases not matched to a gene: 6.

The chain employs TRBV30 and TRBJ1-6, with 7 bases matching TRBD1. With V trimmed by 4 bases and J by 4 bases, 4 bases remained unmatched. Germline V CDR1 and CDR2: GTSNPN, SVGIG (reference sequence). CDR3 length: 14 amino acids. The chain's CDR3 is CAWTGTVYNSPLHF. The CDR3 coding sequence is TGTGCCTGGACCGGGACAGTTTATAATTCACCCCTCCACTTT.

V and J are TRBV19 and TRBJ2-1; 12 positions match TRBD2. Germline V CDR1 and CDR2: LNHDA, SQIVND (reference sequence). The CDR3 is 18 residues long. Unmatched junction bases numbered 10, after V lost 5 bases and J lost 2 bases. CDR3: CASSSPLTSGSPYNEQFF. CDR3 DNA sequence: TGTGCCAGTAGTTCCCCTCTGACTAGCGGGAGTCCCTACAATGAGCAGTTCTTC.

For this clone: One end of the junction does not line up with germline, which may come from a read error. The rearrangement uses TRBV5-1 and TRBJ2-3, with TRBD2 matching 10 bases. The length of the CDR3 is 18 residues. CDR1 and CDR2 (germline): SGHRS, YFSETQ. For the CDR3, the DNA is TGCGCCGGCAGCACCGGACTAGCGGTGTTGATGGGGACAGATACGCAGTATTTT. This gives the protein CAGSTGLAVLMGTDTQYF.

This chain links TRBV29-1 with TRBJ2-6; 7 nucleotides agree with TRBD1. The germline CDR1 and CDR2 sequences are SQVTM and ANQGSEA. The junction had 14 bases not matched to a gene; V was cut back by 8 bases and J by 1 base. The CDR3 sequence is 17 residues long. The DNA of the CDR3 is TGCAGCCTGAGAACGGGGACAGACCCTTCTGGGGCCAACGTCCTGACTTTC. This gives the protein CSLRTGTDPSGANVLTF.

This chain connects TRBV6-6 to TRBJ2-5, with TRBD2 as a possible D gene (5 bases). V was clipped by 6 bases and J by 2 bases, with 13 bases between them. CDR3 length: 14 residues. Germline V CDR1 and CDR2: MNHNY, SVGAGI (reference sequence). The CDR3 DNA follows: TGTGCCAGCAGAAGCCCTAGCACGCAAGAGACCCAGTACTTC. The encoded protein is CASRSPSTQETQYF.

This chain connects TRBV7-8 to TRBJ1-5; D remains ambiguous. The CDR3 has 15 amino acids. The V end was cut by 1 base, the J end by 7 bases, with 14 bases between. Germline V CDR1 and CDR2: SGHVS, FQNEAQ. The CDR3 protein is CASSLEGQVGQPQHF. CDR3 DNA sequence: TGTGCCAGCAGCTTAGAAGGCCAGGTTGGACAGCCCCAGCATTTT. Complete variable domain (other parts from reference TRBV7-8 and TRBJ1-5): GAGVSQSPRYKVAKRGQDVALRCDPISGHVSLFWYQQALGQGPEFLTYFQNEAQLDKSGLPSDRFFAERPEGSVSTLKIQRTQQEDSAVYLCASSLEGQVGQPQHFGDGTRLSIL.

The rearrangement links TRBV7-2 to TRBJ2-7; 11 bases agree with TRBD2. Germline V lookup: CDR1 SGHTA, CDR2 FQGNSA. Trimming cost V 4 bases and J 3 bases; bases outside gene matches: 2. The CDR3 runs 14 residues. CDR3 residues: CASSSGLADYEQYF. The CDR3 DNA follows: TGTGCCAGCAGCTCGGGACTAGCGGACTACGAGCAGTACTTC.

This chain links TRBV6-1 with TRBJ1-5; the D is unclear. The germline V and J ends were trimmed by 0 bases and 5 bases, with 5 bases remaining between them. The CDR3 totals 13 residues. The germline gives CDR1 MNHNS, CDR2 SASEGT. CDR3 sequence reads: CASSEAAYQPQHF. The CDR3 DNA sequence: TGTGCCAGCAGTGAAGCGGCATATCAGCCCCAGCATTTT.

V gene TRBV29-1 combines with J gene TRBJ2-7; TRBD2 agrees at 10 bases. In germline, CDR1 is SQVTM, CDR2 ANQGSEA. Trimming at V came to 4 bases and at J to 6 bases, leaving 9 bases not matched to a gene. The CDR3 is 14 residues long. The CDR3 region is CSVAGGLAGAEQYF. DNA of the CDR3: TGCAGCGTTGCTGGGGGGCTAGCGGGAGCCGAGCAGTACTTC.

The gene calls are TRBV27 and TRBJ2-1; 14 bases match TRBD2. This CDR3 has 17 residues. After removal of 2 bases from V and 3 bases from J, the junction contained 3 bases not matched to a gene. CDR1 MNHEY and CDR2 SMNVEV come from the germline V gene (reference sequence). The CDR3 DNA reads TGTGCCAGCAGTTTACTGGGACTAGCGGGGGACTACAATGAGCAGTTCTTC. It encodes CASSLLGLAGDYNEQFF.

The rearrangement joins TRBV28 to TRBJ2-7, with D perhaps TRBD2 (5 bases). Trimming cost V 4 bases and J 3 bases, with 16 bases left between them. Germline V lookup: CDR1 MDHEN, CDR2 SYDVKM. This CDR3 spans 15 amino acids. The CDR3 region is CASSSRENSHYEQYF. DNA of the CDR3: TGTGCCAGCAGTTCTAGGGAGAACAGCCACTACGAGCAGTACTTC.

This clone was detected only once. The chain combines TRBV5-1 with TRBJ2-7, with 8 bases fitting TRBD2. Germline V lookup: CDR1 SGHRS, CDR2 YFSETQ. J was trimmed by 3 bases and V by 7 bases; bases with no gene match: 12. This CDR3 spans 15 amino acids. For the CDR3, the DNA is TGCGCCAGCTACACAGCGAGCGGGAGTGACTACGAGCAGTACTTC. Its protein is CASYTASGSDYEQYF.

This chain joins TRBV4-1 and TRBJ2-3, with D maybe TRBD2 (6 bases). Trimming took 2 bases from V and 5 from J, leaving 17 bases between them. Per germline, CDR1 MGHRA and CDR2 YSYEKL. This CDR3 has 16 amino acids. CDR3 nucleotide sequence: TGCGCCAGCAGCCAATCGCTAGCGCGGAGTGTAGATACGCAGTATTTT. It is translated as CASSQSLARSVDTQYF.